The entry below describes one T cell receptor beta chain. Profiling relied on immunoSEQ multiplex PCR, and the TCRdb table lists in-frame clones only, not all of them. The sample yields under 850,000 clones, over 75% seen once. This sample is drawn from a study of shared T cell receptors in the human thymus. The length of the CDR3 is 17 residues. Germline V gives CDR1 MNHEY, CDR2 SMNVEV (reference sequence). V lost 4 bases, J lost 2 bases, and 7 bases stayed unmatched. The data also belong to a second study, concerning human thymus T cells. That report notes: It was from resections taken during corrective heart surgery that the thymus tissue came.

The clonotype originates from a boy under two years old with a congenital heart defect. V is TRBV27 and J is TRBJ2-1; TRBD2 matches 11 bases. The specimen was thymocytes. CDR3 DNA: TGTGCCAGCAGTTCCCCGACTAGCGGGAATCCCTACAATGAGCAGTTCTTC. Translated: CASSSPTSGNPYNEQFF.